These 7 T cell receptor beta chains came from one sample sequenced in a study of T-cell memory formation after mild COVID-19 (dated by TCRdb to 2020 to 2023). The library was generated by 5' RACE. This sample was sequenced with an Illumina NovaSeq 6000. Starting from the raw public reads, TCRdb applied fastp trimming at Q25, assembled clones with MiXCR and retained in-frame beta chains. Duplicate CDR3 protein sequences are folded into a single record with the most common DNA and genes. The table for this sample lists under 600,000 distinct CDR3 sequences; about 22% of them were counted only once. The biggest ten clones account for approximately 8.4% of the sample. Material for sequencing was PBMCs or a T cell subset sorted from them (not recorded which). All receptors derive from an adult woman who had mild COVID-19 (a few samples of this study predate the infection). The sample titles of this study are shuffled in the database, so cell type and time point are left out; the donor was told from shared clones.

This clonotype occurred a few times. The chain joins TRBV27 to TRBJ1-1; 7 bases are a match to TRBD1. After removal of 6 bases from V and 8 bases from J, the junction contained 9 bases not matched to a gene. Germline loops: CDR1 MNHEY, CDR2 SMNVEV (reference sequence). The CDR3 is 13 residues long. This CDR3 is CASRRQGGGEAFF. The CDR3 region has the DNA TGTGCCAGCAGAAGACAGGGCGGAGGCGAAGCTTTCTTT.

The rearrangement joins TRBV5-1 to TRBJ1-1; D gene uncertain. Germline CDR1 SGHRS, CDR2 YFSETQ. V gave up 6 bases and J gave up 5 bases, with 14 bases separating them. This CDR3 is built from 13 residues. The CDR3 region is CASTKNKATEAFF. DNA for the CDR3: TGCGCCAGCACCAAGAATAAGGCGACTGAAGCTTTCTTT.

The chain is built from TRBV6-6 and TRBJ1-6; 8 bases align to TRBD1. J gave up 6 bases and V 6 bases, and 7 bases lay outside the gene matches. The germline V gene has CDR1 MNHNY and CDR2 SVGAGI (reference sequence). There are 15 residues in the CDR3. CDR3: CASRTGTGTNSPLHF. For the CDR3, the DNA is TGTGCCAGCAGGACCGGGACAGGAACTAATTCACCCCTCCACTTT.

The DNA of the CDR3 is TGTGCCAGTCGAGGTACGGGGTATCCAGATACGCAGTATTTT. This translates into CASRGTGYPDTQYF. The genes are TRBV19 and TRBJ2-3, with a possible D match to TRBD2 (5 bases). The germline V gene encodes CDR1 LNHDA and CDR2 SQIVND (reference sequence). V was shortened by 8 bases and J by 4 bases, with 16 bases between the two germline ends. The CDR3 is 14 amino acids.

In its sample, this clonotype was seen a few times. The V gene is TRBV3-1, the J gene TRBJ2-7; tentative D call: TRBD1 (6 bases). Deletions cut 6 bases from V and 7 bases from J, with 13 bases between. Germline CDR1 LGHDT, CDR2 YNNKEL (reference sequence). This CDR3 has 12 amino acids. This CDR3 reads CASRHTGREQYF. CDR3 in DNA: TGTGCCAGCAGGCATACAGGGCGGGAGCAGTACTTC.

In its sample, this clonotype was seen a few times. The rearrangement uses TRBV5-1 and TRBJ2-2; no firm D call. Germline V CDR1 and CDR2: SGHRS, YFSETQ. V lost 0 bases, J lost 5 bases, and 11 bases lay in between. The CDR3 covers 15 residues. CDR3 DNA: TGCGCCAGCAGCTTGGACGGGTTTGGGACCGGGGAGCTGTTTTTT. Encoded protein: CASSLDGFGTGELFF.

This chain uses TRBV5-5 with TRBJ1-2; D remains unclear. CDR3 length: 15 residues. The V end lost 0 bases, the J end lost 4 bases, and 13 bases lay between the germline ends. CDR1 is SGHKS and CDR2 is YYEKEE in the germline V gene (reference sequence). The CDR3 region has the DNA TGTGCCAGCAGCTTGGCCCGCGGGCTTGGCTATGGCTACACCTTC. This gives the protein CASSLARGLGYGYTF.